A selection of T cell receptor beta chains follows, all from one sample in a study of OX40 agonist ivuxolimab in advanced cancers. Some clones are missing from TCRdb's copy, which holds only in-frame ones; the method was immunoSEQ multiplex PCR. The sample holds about 67,000 clones, 70% to 90% seen once. Material: CD4+ or CD8+ T cells sorted from blood, obtained in a trial of the OX40 agonist ivuxolimab. All receptors derive from an adult with an advanced solid tumor such as melanoma, head and neck, liver or kidney cancer. The CDR3 runs from the conserved cysteine through the conserved F or W. The D gene is left open where the match is weak.

V	D	J	CDR3	DNA
TRBV11-1	.	TRBJ2-2	CASSPRTPTGELFF	TGTGCCAGCAGCCCGAGAACACCGACCGGGGAGCTGTTTTTT
TRBV10-3	.	TRBJ2-7	CAISEGVAYEQYF	TGTGCCATCAGTGAGGGGGTAGCCTACGAGCAGTACTTC
TRBV28	.	TRBJ2-5	CASSSPRGFMGTQYF	TGTGCCAGCAGTTCCCCCCGAGGGTTTATGGGGACCCAGTACTTC
TRBV27	.	TRBJ1-4	CASSLFPRTPNEKLFF	TGTGCCAGCAGTTTGTTCCCCCGGACCCCTAATGAAAAACTGTTTTTT
TRBV4-1	TRBD2	TRBJ2-3	CASSQNLAGGTDTQYF	TGCGCCAGCAGCCAAAATCTAGCGGGGGGCACAGATACGCAGTATTTT
TRBV12-5	.	TRBJ2-3	CASGSTRSSTDTQYF	TGTGCTAGTGGTTCCACCAGGAGCAGCACAGATACGCAGTATTTT
TRBV5-1	.	TRBJ2-7	CASSLSGTGQTYEQYF	TGCGCCAGCAGCTTGAGCGGGACCGGACAGACCTACGAGCAGTACTTC
TRBV5-1	TRBD1	TRBJ1-4	CASSSSGDRVEKLFF	TGCGCCAGCAGCTCATCAGGGGACAGGGTAGAAAAACTGTTTTTT
TRBV6-5	TRBD2	TRBJ2-7	CASSPTSGRANEQYF	TGTGCCAGCAGCCCTACTAGCGGGAGGGCCAACGAGCAGTACTTC
TRBV29-1	TRBD1	TRBJ2-5	CSVRGQGGETQYF	TGCAGCGTCCGGGGACAGGGAGGCGAGACCCAGTACTTC
TRBV18	.	TRBJ2-2	CASSLPGHLPGELFF	TGTGCCAGCTCACTCCCGGGACACCTCCCCGGGGAGCTGTTTTTT